This T cell receptor (beta chain) was captured by sequencing in a study of T cell responses to AZD1222 COVID-19 vaccine. Findings and limits, study-wide: Among vaccine-associated CD4 TCRs, coverage spanned spike, with dominance at 160-218 and 743-854. The sample set comprised mostly white British donors with more females, and clonal diversity was possibly underestimated.

The CDR3 totals 13 residues. Per germline, CDR1 LNHDA and CDR2 SQIVND (reference sequence). Trimming cost V 4 bases and J 1 base, with 7 bases left between them. The data were produced by immunoSEQ multiplex PCR, yet TCRdb's version contains in-frame clones alone and is incomplete. Among some 200,000 clones listed, almost 95% were seen once. With respect to this clone: No antigen is known for it.

This TCR came from an adult in good health. The sequencing used peripheral blood, collected on day 0 of AZD1222 vaccination. The chain employs TRBV19 and TRBJ1-1; the D gene is possibly TRBD1 (5 bases). In nucleotides, the CDR3 is TGTGCCAGTAGTACCACAGGGAACACTGAAGCTTTCTTT. It specifies CASSTTGNTEAFF.